Following are 2 T cell receptor beta chains from one sample sequenced in a study of siplizumab effects on memory and regulatory T cells. Measured with immunoSEQ multiplex PCR; TCRdb has only the in-frame clones, and not every one. The sample lists 100,000 or so clones, about nine tenths seen once, with more than 10% in the top ten. The sequenced sample was non-Treg CD4+ T cells sorted from blood. These receptors were taken from a human donor in good health.

This chain joins TRBV5-8 and TRBJ2-7, with 9 bases identical to TRBD1. With 3 bases clipped from V and 3 bases from J, the junction kept 10 bases outside the gene matches. Germline V gene data show CDR1 as SGHTS and CDR2 as YDEGEE. The length of the CDR3 is 16 residues. The CDR3 loop is CASSYRTGTGNYEQYF. The CDR3 DNA sequence: TGTGCCAGCAGCTACCGTACCGGGACAGGGAACTACGAGCAGTACTTC.

The table lists this clone with a count of one. This chain joins TRBV5-4 and TRBJ1-1; no firm D call. Trimming pared 4 bases from V and 1 base from J, leaving 8 bases between. The CDR3 length is 13 residues. Germline CDR1 reads SGHNT; CDR2 reads YYREEE (reference sequence). The CDR3 loop reads CASSLGKNTEAFF. The CDR3 nucleotides read TGTGCCAGCAGCCTAGGGAAGAACACTGAAGCTTTCTTT. Drawing the rest from reference TRBV5-4 and TRBJ1-1, the complete variable domain is ETGVTQSPTHLIKTRGQQVTLRCSSQSGHNTVSWYQQALGQGPQFIFQYYREEENGRGNFPPRFSGLQFPNYSSELNVNALELDDSALYLCASSLGKNTEAFFGQGTRLTVV.